The 25 T cell receptor beta chains below come from one sample, sequenced in a study of T-cell memory formation after mild COVID-19 (dated by TCRdb to about 2021). Libraries were prepared through 5' RACE. The run used an Illumina NovaSeq 6000. TCRdb reran the public reads through fastp at Q25 and MiXCR, keeping productive beta chains. Rows with one shared CDR3 protein collapse into an entry with the most common genes and DNA. The table for this sample lists approximately 500,000 distinct CDR3 sequences; roughly 25% of them were counted only once. Together, the top ten hold under 15% of the sample. The sample was PBMCs or a T cell subset sorted from them (not recorded which). These receptors all come from an adult woman who had mild COVID-19 (a few samples of this study predate the infection). The sample titles of this study are shuffled in the database, so cell type and time point are left out; the donor was told from shared clones.

The chain combines TRBV5-6 with TRBJ2-3; tentative D call: TRBD2 (5 bases). Deletions cut 5 bases from V and 1 base from J, with 20 bases between. The germline V gene has CDR1 SGHDT and CDR2 YYEEEE. CDR3 length: 17 amino acids. Here the CDR3 DNA reads TGTGCCAGCAGTCCGACTACTCCACTTACTCGCACAGATACGCAGTATTTT. Translating it yields CASSPTTPLTRTDTQYF.

The chain uses TRBV6-4 and TRBJ2-1; D perhaps matches TRBD2 (7 bases). V shed 6 bases and J shed 4 bases, with 19 bases lying between them. The V gene's germline CDR1 is MRHNA and CDR2 SNTAGT. The CDR3 has 16 residues. CDR3 in DNA: TGTGCCAGCAGCGCGACTTTGGCGGGGGCGTACAATGAGCAGTTCTTC. It encodes CASSATLAGAYNEQFF.

The rearrangement links TRBV19 to TRBJ1-2; D remains unclear. Trimming stripped 2 bases from V and 11 bases from J, with 24 bases between. Germline-derived CDR1 and CDR2 are LNHDA and SQIVND (reference sequence). The CDR3 extends over 16 amino acids. In nucleotides, the CDR3 is TGTGCCAGTAGTATAATTGTGCGGTTAAGCGGCCGCGGGTACACCTTC. Translating gives CASSIIVRLSGRGYTF.

The chain combines TRBV20-1 with TRBJ2-2, with D uncertain. The CDR3 sequence is 14 residues long. Germline loops: CDR1 DFQATT, CDR2 SNEGSKA (reference sequence). Trimming removed 1 base from V and 6 bases from J, with 12 bases in between. CDR3 residues: CSARGKVPAGELFF. CDR3 sequence (DNA): TGCAGTGCTAGAGGGAAGGTGCCAGCCGGGGAGCTGTTTTTT.

This clonotype has just a few counts. The genes are TRBV9 and TRBJ2-7, with a tentative D call TRBD2 (5 bases). Germline CDR1 is SGDLS and CDR2 is YYNGEE. Deletions cut 3 bases from V and 6 bases from J, with 16 bases between. This CDR3 is 14 amino acids long. CDR3 region: CASSGSPGELEQYF. The CDR3 DNA follows: TGTGCCAGCAGCGGGTCCCCCGGGGAGCTCGAGCAGTACTTC.

This clonotype was counted only a few times. This chain connects TRBV7-6 to TRBJ2-7, with 9 positions matching TRBD1. The CDR3 covers 15 residues. After removal of 6 bases from V and 3 bases from J, the junction contained 9 bases not matched to a gene. Germline-derived CDR1 and CDR2 are SGHVS and FNYEAQ. DNA of the CDR3: TGTGCCAGCAGTCAAAAACGGGACAGGGTCTACGAGCAGTACTTC. It encodes CASSQKRDRVYEQYF.

The chain combines TRBV24-1 with TRBJ2-3, with 9 bases matching TRBD1. With V trimmed by 1 base and J by 2 bases, 3 bases remained unmatched. This CDR3 region has 16 residues. Germline values: CDR1 KGHDR, CDR2 SFDVKD. CDR3 residues: CATSDLGTGPTDTQYF. CDR3 nucleotides: TGTGCCACCAGTGATTTAGGGACAGGGCCCACAGATACGCAGTATTTT.

The gene calls are TRBV7-9 and TRBJ2-7; 8 bases align to TRBD1. CDR3 size: 13 residues. With V trimmed by 6 bases and J by 2 bases, 3 bases remained unmatched. The germline V gene encodes CDR1 SEHNR and CDR2 FQNEAQ (reference sequence). The CDR3 DNA follows: TGTGCCAGCAGACAGGGACAGGCCTACGAGCAGTACTTC. Its translation: CASRQGQAYEQYF.

This clonotype was observed a few times. The chain is built from TRBV5-1 and TRBJ2-1; the D is unclear. V dropped 3 bases and J dropped 4 bases, with 23 bases sitting between them. CDR3 length: 18 residues. The germline gives CDR1 SGHRS, CDR2 YFSETQ. CDR3 DNA: TGCGCCAGCAGCTATCGCTCCCCCGTCCGCGACTCATACAATGAGCAGTTCTTC. Translation gives CASSYRSPVRDSYNEQFF.

The chain employs TRBV12-3 or TRBV12-4 and TRBJ1-2; D perhaps matches TRBD1 (5 bases). The CDR3 totals 13 residues. V lost 5 bases to trimming and J lost 6 bases, with 13 bases between them. The CDR3: CASSLGGLDGYTF. CDR3 DNA: TGTGCCAGCAGTCTCGGGGGTCTTGATGGCTACACCTTC.

This clonotype was picked up a small number of times. At one end the junction does not follow the germline gene, possibly because of a read error. This chain connects TRBV7-8 to TRBJ1-3, with TRBD1 matching over 7 bases. The CDR3 extends over 13 amino acids. The germline gives CDR1 SGHVS, CDR2 FQNEAQ. In DNA, the CDR3 is TGTGCCAGCAGCCGGGGGTTGACAGGGACAATGGATTTT. Its translation: CASSRGLTGTMDF.

V is TRBV20-1 and J is TRBJ1-4; TRBD1 agrees at 7 bases. Trimming removed 6 bases from V and 8 bases from J; junction bases left unmatched: 9. Looked up from germline, CDR1 is DFQATT and CDR2 is SNEGSKA (reference sequence). The CDR3 spans 13 residues. As DNA, the CDR3 is TGCAGTGCCCGCAGGGGGTTGGACGAAAAACTGTTTTTT. It translates to CSARRGLDEKLFF.

The genes are TRBV29-1 and TRBJ2-3; 8 positions agree with TRBD1. The CDR3 has 15 amino acids. The germline gives CDR1 SQVTM, CDR2 ANQGSEA. Losses at the gene ends were 3 bases for V and 2 bases for J; bases not matched to a gene: 7. DNA for the CDR3: TGCAGCGTTGACGGACAGGGAATGGTCACAGATACGCAGTATTTT. Translation gives CSVDGQGMVTDTQYF.

The V call is TRBV15, the J call TRBJ2-5, with no clear D. This CDR3 is 14 amino acids long. V shed 4 bases and J shed 0 bases, with 9 bases lying between them. The germline V gene has CDR1 LNHNV and CDR2 YYDKDF (reference sequence). CDR3 nucleotide sequence: TGTGCCACCAGCAAGGACCGCCACCAAGAGACCCAGTACTTC. This encodes CATSKDRHQETQYF.

On this clonotype: At one end the junction does not follow the germline gene, possibly because of a read error. The CDR3 sequence: CASSSGAFSANTIYF. The DNA of the CDR3 is TGTGCCAGCAGCTCAGGAGCCTTCTCTGCAAACACCATATATTTT. J is TRBJ1-3 and V is TRBV11-2; D uncertain. Germline loops: CDR1 SGHAT, CDR2 FQNNGV. This CDR3 has 15 residues.

This clonotype was counted between two and nine times. The rearrangement uses TRBV7-9 and TRBJ1-5; unclear D gene. The CDR3 covers 13 residues. The V gene lost 2 bases and the J gene lost 5 bases, with 7 bases spanning the gap. CDR1 is SEHNR, CDR2 FQNEAQ, per germline (reference sequence). In nucleotides, the CDR3 is TGTGCCAGCAGCTTACCCCCCGATCAGCCCCAGCATTTT. This translates into CASSLPPDQPQHF.

This clonotype has just one count. This chain joins TRBV18 and TRBJ2-7, with unresolved D. The V gene's germline CDR1 is KGHSH and CDR2 LQKENI. V lost 9 bases to trimming and J lost 1 base, with 10 bases between them. The CDR3 sequence is 12 residues long. The CDR3 region is CASRTESYEQYF. The CDR3 DNA is TGTGCCAGTCGAACAGAGTCCTACGAGCAGTACTTC. Using reference TRBV18 and TRBJ2-7 for the parts outside the CDR3, the full variable domain is NAGVMQNPRHLVRRRGQEARLRCSPMKGHSHVYWYRQLPEEGLKFMVYLQKENIIDESGMPKERFSAEFPKEGPSILRIQQVVRGDSAAYFCASRTESYEQYFGPGTRLTVT.

The chain employs TRBV11-2 and TRBJ2-5, with D possibly being TRBD1 (6 bases). The CDR3 is 18 residues long. Trimming removed 1 base at V and 1 base at J, with 19 bases between. Germline V gene sequence: CDR1 SGHAT, CDR2 FQNNGV. CDR3 amino acids: CASSLVGPRGWGQETQYF. The DNA of the CDR3 is TGTGCCAGCAGCTTAGTTGGTCCCAGGGGTTGGGGCCAAGAGACCCAGTACTTC.

DNA of the CDR3: TGTGCCAGCAGTGAATTCAGCGGGGGAATCTACGAGCAGTACTTC. It translates to CASSEFSGGIYEQYF. V usage is TRBV6-4 and J usage is TRBJ2-7; 8 bases line up with TRBD2. V was clipped by 3 bases and J by 3 bases; unmatched bases: 7. The germline V gene encodes CDR1 MRHNA and CDR2 SNTAGT. The CDR3 loop spans 15 amino acids.

This clonotype was observed a handful of times. This chain connects TRBV9 to TRBJ1-2, with D perhaps matching TRBD1 (6 bases). CDR1 SGDLS and CDR2 YYNGEE come from the germline V gene. The length of the CDR3 is 17 residues. V was clipped by 4 bases and J by 4 bases, with 23 bases between them. This CDR3 reads CASSPASGGVDPYGYTF. The CDR3 bases are TGTGCCAGCAGCCCCGCCTCGGGGGGCGTCGATCCCTATGGCTACACCTTC. Variable domain in full (rest from reference TRBV9 and TRBJ1-2): DSGVTQTPKHLITATGQRVTLRCSPRSGDLSVYWYQQSLDQGLQFLIQYYNGEERAKGNILERFSAQQFPDLHSELNLSSLELGDSALYFCASSPASGGVDPYGYTFGSGTRLTVV.

The chain is built from TRBV11-2 and TRBJ1-1, with D possibly being TRBD1 (6 bases). The CDR3 is 12 residues long. V was trimmed by 0 bases and J by 11 bases, leaving 10 bases between them. CDR1 and CDR2 (germline): SGHAT, FQNNGV. The CDR3 nucleotides read TGTGCCAGCAGCTTAGATCGCAGGGGTGCTTTCTTT. Translated, it gives CASSLDRRGAFF.

This clonotype was counted only a few times. The chain joins TRBV5-1 to TRBJ2-5, with D possibly called TRBD1 or TRBD2 (5 bases each). The CDR3 consists of 15 residues. The V end was cut by 0 bases, the J end by 5 bases, with 14 bases between. In germline, CDR1 is SGHRS, CDR2 YFSETQ. In DNA, the CDR3 is TGCGCCAGCAGCTTGGCCCGAGGGGTCGGTGAGACCCAGTACTTC. Translated: CASSLARGVGETQYF.

The CDR3 DNA reads TGCGCCAGCGCCGAGGGGCGGGAGAACACCGGGGAGCTGTTTTTT. Residues: CASAEGRENTGELFF. V is TRBV5-1 and J is TRBJ2-2, with D tentatively TRBD2 (6 bases). V lost 7 bases to trimming and J lost 1 base, with 14 bases between them. Germline V gene lookup returns CDR1 SGHRS and CDR2 YFSETQ. CDR3 size: 15 residues.

This clonotype appeared a single time. The chain is built from TRBV7-9 and TRBJ2-5; TRBD2 might be the D (5 bases). The V and J ends lost 5 bases and 2 bases respectively, with 12 bases between them. Germline V CDR1 and CDR2: SEHNR, FQNEAQ (reference sequence). The length of the CDR3 is 14 residues. The CDR3: CASSVQLVQETQYF. CDR3 nucleotide sequence: TGTGCCAGCAGCGTCCAACTAGTACAAGAGACCCAGTACTTC.

J is TRBJ2-7 and V is TRBV6-1, with D perhaps TRBD2 (5 bases). Germline V gene lookup returns CDR1 MNHNS and CDR2 SASEGT. Trimming stripped 10 bases from V and 2 bases from J, with 15 bases between. This CDR3 comprises 13 residues. The CDR3, as DNA: TGTGCCACCCGGACGGGGTTAGCCTACGAGCAGTACTTC. It codes for CATRTGLAYEQYF.